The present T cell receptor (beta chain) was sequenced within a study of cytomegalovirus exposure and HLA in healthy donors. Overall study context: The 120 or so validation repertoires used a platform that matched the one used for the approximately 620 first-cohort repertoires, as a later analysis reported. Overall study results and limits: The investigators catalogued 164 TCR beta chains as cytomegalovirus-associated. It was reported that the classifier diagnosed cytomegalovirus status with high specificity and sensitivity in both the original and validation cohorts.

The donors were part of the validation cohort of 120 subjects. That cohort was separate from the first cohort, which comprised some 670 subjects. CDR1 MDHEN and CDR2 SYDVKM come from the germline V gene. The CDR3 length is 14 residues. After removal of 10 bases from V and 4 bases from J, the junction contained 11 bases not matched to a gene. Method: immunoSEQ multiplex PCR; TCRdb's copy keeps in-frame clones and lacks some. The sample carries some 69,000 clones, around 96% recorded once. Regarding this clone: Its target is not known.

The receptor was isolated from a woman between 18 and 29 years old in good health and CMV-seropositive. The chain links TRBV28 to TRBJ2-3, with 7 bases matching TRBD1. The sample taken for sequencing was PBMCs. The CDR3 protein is CATREGGRADTQYF. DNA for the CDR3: TGTGCCACCCGGGAAGGGGGCAGAGCAGATACGCAGTATTTT.